The 28 T cell receptor beta chains given below trace back to one sample, sequenced in a study of T-cell reconstitution after alpha-beta-depleted transplantation in children. Unique molecular identifiers were incorporated into the prepared TCRbeta library. Each CDR3 protein is one row after TCRdb ran MiXCR on the PCR reads. This sample has about 980,000 distinct CDR3 sequences, with about 29% found just once. The material sequenced was PBMCs, mostly from graft donor cells, taken 360 days after TCRalphabeta/CD19-depleted stem cell transplant. All receptors come from a boy in the first two years of life who had a stem cell transplant for SCID, so the T cells may come from the graft donor.

This clonotype showed up just a few times. This chain connects TRBV29-1 to TRBJ2-1, with D possibly being TRBD1 (5 bases). Trimming removed 7 bases from V and 3 bases from J, with 22 bases in between. From germline, CDR1 is SQVTM and CDR2 ANQGSEA. The CDR3 consists of 16 residues. As DNA, the CDR3 is TGCAGCGCCCACAGGACCTTGGGGTCGGGCTACAATGAGCAGTTCTTC. Its protein is CSAHRTLGSGYNEQFF.

This clonotype came up a few times. The V and J genes are TRBV29-1 and TRBJ2-3; a weak D match, TRBD2 (5 bases). The germline V gene encodes CDR1 SQVTM and CDR2 ANQGSEA. This CDR3 contains 13 residues. Trimming removed 4 bases at V and 1 base at J, with 9 bases between. The CDR3, as DNA: TGCAGCGTTGCGGGAATGGGCACAGATACGCAGTATTTT. The encoded protein is CSVAGMGTDTQYF.

This chain links TRBV11-2 with TRBJ1-3, with 8 bases that match TRBD1. In germline, CDR1 is SGHAT, CDR2 FQNNGV. V gave up 3 bases and J gave up 2 bases; unmatched junction bases: 6. The CDR3 totals 16 residues. Written as DNA, the CDR3 is TGTGCCAGCAGCTTCCAGACAGGGGAGGCTGGAAACACCATATATTTT. Translated: CASSFQTGEAGNTIYF.

V gene TRBV10-2 combines with J gene TRBJ2-1, with 7 bases matching TRBD1. The germline V gene has CDR1 WSHSY and CDR2 SAAADI. CDR3 length: 15 amino acids. J lost 3 bases, V lost 6 bases, and 8 bases had no gene match. The CDR3 sequence is CASRKDRQSYNEQFF. CDR3 coding DNA: TGCGCCAGCAGAAAGGACAGGCAAAGCTACAATGAGCAGTTCTTC.

This clonotype has just a few counts. The chain carries TRBV29-1 and TRBJ1-1, with D tentatively TRBD1 (5 bases). CDR3 length: 15 amino acids. Trimming cost V 1 base and J 4 bases, with 16 bases left between them. Looked up from germline, CDR1 is SQVTM and CDR2 is ANQGSEA. The CDR3 is CSVEVRAGGRTEAFF. The DNA for the CDR3 is TGCAGCGTTGAAGTCCGGGCGGGGGGACGCACTGAAGCTTTCTTT. Drawing the rest from reference TRBV29-1 and TRBJ1-1, the complete variable domain is SAVISQKPSRDICQRGTSLTIQCQVDSQVTMMFWYRQQPGQSLTLIATANQGSEATYESGFVIDKFPISRPNLTFSTLTVSNMSPEDSSIYLCSVEVRAGGRTEAFFGQGTRLTVV.

The table lists this clonotype with a few counts. The chain joins TRBV29-1 to TRBJ2-7; 9 nucleotides line up with TRBD1. The CDR3 contains 14 residues. Looked up from germline, CDR1 is SQVTM and CDR2 is ANQGSEA. The ends lost 0 bases at V and 4 bases at J; junction bases unmatched: 4. The CDR3 sequence: CSVEEDRGGYEQYF. CDR3 bases: TGCAGCGTTGAAGAGGACAGGGGTGGGTACGAGCAGTACTTC.

This clonotype was seen a handful of times. The chain joins TRBV4-2 to TRBJ2-1; D not resolved. The germline V gene has CDR1 LGHNA and CDR2 YNFKEQ. Trimming took 1 base from V and 0 from J, leaving 10 bases between them. This CDR3 has 16 amino acids. The CDR3 here is CASSQAHLSSYNEQFF. The CDR3, as DNA: TGTGCCAGCAGCCAAGCCCACCTGAGCTCCTACAATGAGCAGTTCTTC.

V gene TRBV20-1 combines with J gene TRBJ2-4, with D perhaps given as TRBD1 or TRBD2 (6 bases each). The CDR3 loop spans 14 amino acids. The V gene's germline CDR1 is DFQATT and CDR2 SNEGSKA (reference sequence). The V end was cut by 4 bases, the J end by 2 bases, with 12 bases between. Written as DNA, the CDR3 is TGCAGTGCTATAAAGGGGGGCCCCAAAAACATTCAGTACTTC. It encodes CSAIKGGPKNIQYF.

This clonotype was seen at least ten times. V usage is TRBV10-3 and J usage is TRBJ1-3, with 7 bases that match TRBD1. Germline CDR1 and CDR2: ENHRY and SYGVKD. CDR3 length: 14 residues. V lost 6 bases, J lost 2 bases, and 4 bases stayed unmatched. The DNA of the CDR3 is TGTGCCATCAGCCCCACAGGGGCTGGAAACACCATATATTTT. Translating it yields CAISPTGAGNTIYF.

The chain is built from TRBV5-1 and TRBJ2-3, with 15 nucleotides matching TRBD2. Losses at the gene ends were 4 bases for V and 1 base for J; bases not matched to a gene: 13. Germline values: CDR1 SGHRS, CDR2 YFSETQ. This CDR3 is built from 20 residues. The CDR3 loop is CASSRGTSGGLPFGTDTQYF. The DNA for the CDR3 is TGCGCCAGCAGCCGCGGGACTAGCGGGGGGCTCCCGTTTGGCACAGATACGCAGTATTTT.

This clonotype was found a few times. The rearrangement uses TRBV6-1 and TRBJ2-3; TRBD2 agrees at 12 bases. Germline assignment: CDR1 MNHNS and CDR2 SASEGT. The CDR3 contains 17 residues. V dropped 6 bases and J dropped 5; count of bases not matched to a gene: 12. For the CDR3, the DNA is TGTGCCAGCAGAGCAGCTAGCGGGGGGGCGGTGGGAGATACGCAGTATTTT. As protein: CASRAASGGAVGDTQYF.

This clonotype was seen a few times. The chain couples TRBV20-1 to TRBJ2-3; TRBD2 matches 7 bases. With 6 bases clipped from V and 1 base from J, the junction kept 10 bases outside the gene matches. The CDR3 has 15 amino acids. CDR1 and CDR2 from the germline V gene are DFQATT and SNEGSKA (reference sequence). CDR3 residues: CSAPPRGRGTDTQYF. In DNA, the CDR3 is TGCAGTGCCCCCCCACGGGGGAGGGGCACAGATACGCAGTATTTT.

This clonotype has more than one count but fewer than ten. V and J are TRBV7-9 and TRBJ2-1; D possibly uses TRBD1 or TRBD2 (5 bases each). The CDR3 length is 17 residues. The germline V and J ends were trimmed by 3 bases and 4 bases, with 19 bases remaining between them. Per the germline V gene, CDR1 is SEHNR and CDR2 is FQNEAQ (reference sequence). The CDR3 sequence is CASSFMRGPISYNEQFF. The CDR3 DNA is TGTGCCAGCAGCTTTATGAGGGGTCCAATTTCATACAATGAGCAGTTCTTC. The whole variable domain, filled in from reference TRBV7-9 and TRBJ2-1, reads DTGVSQNPRHKITKRGQNVTFRCDPISEHNRLYWYRQTLGQGPEFLTYFQNEAQLEKSRLLSDRFSAERPKGSFSTLEIQRTEQGDSAMYLCASSFMRGPISYNEQFFGPGTRLTVL.

The CDR3 here is CASSRPGGLSYEQYF. The CDR3, as DNA: TGTGCCAGCAGCCGTCCAGGGGGATTATCCTACGAGCAGTACTTC. The chain carries TRBV6-1 and TRBJ2-7; TRBD1 agrees at 7 bases. J gave up 1 base and V 6 bases, and 9 bases lay outside the gene matches. This CDR3 has 15 residues. Per the germline V gene, CDR1 is MNHNS and CDR2 is SASEGT.

This rearrangement joins TRBV4-2 to TRBJ2-7, with a weak D call TRBD1 (6 bases). Trimming pared 0 bases from V and 0 bases from J, leaving 15 bases between. This CDR3 is built from 17 residues. Germline lookup yields CDR1 LGHNA and CDR2 YNFKEQ. As DNA, the CDR3 is TGTGCCAGCAGCCAAGACGCCGACAGGCCCTCCTCCTACGAGCAGTACTTC. This encodes CASSQDADRPSSYEQYF.

J is TRBJ1-1 and V is TRBV12-3 or TRBV12-4; TRBD1 aligns across 11 bases. The length of the CDR3 is 18 residues. With 4 bases clipped from V and 0 bases from J, the junction kept 10 bases outside the gene matches. The CDR3 DNA sequence: TGTGCCAGCAGTTCCCCCCGGGACAGGGGGTTCATGAACACTGAAGCTTTCTTT. Translated: CASSSPRDRGFMNTEAFF.

The V call is TRBV30, the J call TRBJ1-4, with D unresolved. The length of the CDR3 is 14 residues. Per germline, CDR1 GTSNPN and CDR2 SVGIG (reference sequence). Between the trimmed V and J ends, which lost 0 bases and 8 bases, there was a span of 13 bases. DNA for the CDR3: TGTGCCTGGAGTGTACGAGGAGGGAGGGAAAAACTGTTTTTT. This codes for CAWSVRGGREKLFF.

The chain employs TRBV27 and TRBJ1-1; the D is unclear. V was cut by 4 bases and J by 4 bases, with 16 bases left in between. Germline V CDR1 and CDR2: MNHEY, SMNVEV (reference sequence). The CDR3 spans 15 residues. The CDR3 spells CASSWREGRLTEAFF. CDR3 DNA sequence: TGTGCCAGCAGTTGGCGGGAAGGCAGACTCACTGAAGCTTTCTTT.

This clonotype was counted a few times. The CDR3 loop is CASSLAVVGTGPYGYTF. Written as DNA, the CDR3 is TGTGCCAGCAGCTTAGCAGTGGTCGGGACAGGACCATATGGCTACACCTTC. This chain joins TRBV7-2 and TRBJ1-2; 8 bases map to TRBD1. The germline gives CDR1 SGHTA, CDR2 FQGNSA. The CDR3 has 17 amino acids. J gave up 5 bases and V 0 bases, and 11 bases lay outside the gene matches.

This clonotype was seen just once. The CDR3 is CSASSSGGVLGSYNEQFF. The CDR3 DNA follows: TGCAGTGCTAGTTCTAGCGGGGGGGTGCTTGGCTCCTACAATGAGCAGTTCTTC. V is TRBV20-1 and J is TRBJ2-1; 12 positions agree with TRBD2. The trim removed 3 bases at V and 0 bases at J, leaving 9 bases unmatched. The V gene's germline CDR1 is DFQATT and CDR2 SNEGSKA (reference sequence). This CDR3 region has 18 residues.

This chain connects TRBV2 to TRBJ2-3; D is possibly TRBD1 (5 bases). V gave up 2 bases and J gave up 4 bases, with 13 bases separating them. Germline assignment: CDR1 SNHLY and CDR2 FYNNEI. CDR3 length: 15 residues. The CDR3 region is CASSERGALPDTQYF. Written as DNA, the CDR3 is TGTGCCAGCAGTGAACGTGGGGCGCTGCCAGATACGCAGTATTTT.

This clonotype was found many times. V is TRBV5-1 and J is TRBJ2-1; 10 bases align to TRBD1. This CDR3 is 15 amino acids long. Germline V gives CDR1 SGHRS, CDR2 YFSETQ. V gave up 4 bases and J gave up 2 bases; unmatched junction bases: 3. CDR3 nucleotides: TGCGCCAGCAGCCCAGGACAGGGGGCCTACAATGAGCAGTTCTTC. It is translated as CASSPGQGAYNEQFF.

This clonotype was counted between two and nine times. The rearrangement uses TRBV24-1 and TRBJ2-3; 8 bases align to TRBD2. The germline CDR1 and CDR2 sequences are KGHDR and SFDVKD. The V and J ends lost 7 bases and 1 base, in that order; junction bases with no gene match: 6. This CDR3 has 15 amino acids. The CDR3 sequence: CATSPGLEGTDTQYF. The CDR3 DNA reads as TGTGCCACCAGCCCGGGACTAGAGGGCACAGATACGCAGTATTTT.

A few counts support this clonotype. The chain uses TRBV20-1 and TRBJ2-5, with 8 bases fitting TRBD1. Per the germline V gene, CDR1 is DFQATT and CDR2 is SNEGSKA (reference sequence). The CDR3 has 14 residues. Unmatched junction bases numbered 4, after V lost 2 bases and J lost 2 bases. The CDR3 DNA is TGCAGTGCTAGATTCCGACAGGGGCAAGAGACCCAGTACTTC. It encodes CSARFRQGQETQYF.

This clonotype came up a few times. The rearrangement uses TRBV2 and TRBJ2-7; D possibly corresponds to TRBD2 (5 bases). The CDR3 is 13 residues long. Per germline, CDR1 SNHLY and CDR2 FYNNEI. V lost 0 bases, J lost 6 bases, and 9 bases lay in between. The CDR3 coding sequence is TGTGCCAGCAGTGAAGCAAGGGCGGGCGAGCAGTACTTC. Translating it yields CASSEARAGEQYF.

The gene calls are TRBV12-3 or TRBV12-4 and TRBJ2-6, with D perhaps TRBD2 (5 bases). Trimming took 4 bases from V and 0 from J, leaving 22 bases between them. The CDR3 is 20 amino acids. Written as DNA, the CDR3 is TGTGCCAGCAGTTGGATTCTTCCAAGGGAGCCCAACTCTGGGGCCAACGTCCTGACTTTC. Residues: CASSWILPREPNSGANVLTF.

This clonotype was observed at least ten times. The junction departs from the called germline gene at one end, perhaps through a read error. This chain connects TRBV5-1 to TRBJ2-3; D possibly corresponds to TRBD2 (6 bases). Germline V gene sequence: CDR1 SGHRS, CDR2 YFSETQ. The CDR3 is 14 amino acids. The CDR3 loop is CASSPGTSTDTQYF. CDR3 DNA: TGTGCCAGCAGTCCTGGGACTTCGACAGATACGCAGTATTTT.

The chain joins TRBV7-7 to TRBJ2-1, with 8 nucleotides matching TRBD2. V lost 3 bases, J lost 5 bases, and 15 bases stayed unmatched. The CDR3 contains 18 residues. The V gene's germline CDR1 is SSHAT and CDR2 FNYEAQ (reference sequence). This CDR3 is CASSFKFVPLAEHNEQFF. CDR3 DNA: TGTGCCAGCAGCTTTAAGTTCGTTCCACTAGCGGAGCACAATGAGCAGTTCTTC. The complete variable domain, with remaining parts taken from reference TRBV7-7 and TRBJ2-1, reads GAGVSQSPRYKVTKRGQDVTLRCDPISSHATLYWYQQALGQGPEFLTYFNYEAQPDKSGLPSDRFSAERPEGSISTLTIQRTEQRDSAMYRCASSFKFVPLAEHNEQFFGPGTRLTVL.